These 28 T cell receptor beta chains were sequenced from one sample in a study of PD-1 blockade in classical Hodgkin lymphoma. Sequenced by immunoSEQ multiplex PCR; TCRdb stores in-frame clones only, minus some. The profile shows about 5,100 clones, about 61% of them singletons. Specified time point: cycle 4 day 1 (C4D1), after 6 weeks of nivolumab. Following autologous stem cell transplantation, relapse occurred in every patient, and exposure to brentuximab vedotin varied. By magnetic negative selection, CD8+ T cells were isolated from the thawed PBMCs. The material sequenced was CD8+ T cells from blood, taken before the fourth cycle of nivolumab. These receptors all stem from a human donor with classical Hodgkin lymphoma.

The CDR3 here is CASSQDRSRTGELFF. The CDR3 region has the DNA TGCGCCAGCAGCCAAGATCGCAGCAGAACCGGGGAGCTGTTTTTT. The V call is TRBV4-1, the J call TRBJ2-2; D unclear. The V and J ends lost 0 bases and 5 bases respectively, with 10 bases between them. This CDR3 contains 15 residues. CDR1 is MGHRA and CDR2 is YSYEKL in the germline V gene.

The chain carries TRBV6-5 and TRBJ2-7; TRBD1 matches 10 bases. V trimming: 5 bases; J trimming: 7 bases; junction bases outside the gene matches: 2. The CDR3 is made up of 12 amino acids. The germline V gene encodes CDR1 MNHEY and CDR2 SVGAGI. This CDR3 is CASSGTGVEQYF. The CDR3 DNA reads TGTGCCAGCAGTGGGACAGGGGTGGAGCAGTACTTC.

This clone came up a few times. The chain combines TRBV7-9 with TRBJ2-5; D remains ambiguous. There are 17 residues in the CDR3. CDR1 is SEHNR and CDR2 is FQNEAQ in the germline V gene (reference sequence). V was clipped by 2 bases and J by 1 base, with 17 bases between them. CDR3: CASSLSATIVGQETQYF. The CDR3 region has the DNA TGTGCCAGCAGCTTATCGGCCACGATAGTGGGCCAAGAGACCCAGTACTTC.

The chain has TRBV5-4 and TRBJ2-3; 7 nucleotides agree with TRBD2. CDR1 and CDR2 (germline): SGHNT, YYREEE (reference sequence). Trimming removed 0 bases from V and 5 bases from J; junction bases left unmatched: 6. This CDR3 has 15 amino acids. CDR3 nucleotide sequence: TGTGCCAGCAGCTTGGAGGCGGGAGACGTAGATACGCAGTATTTT. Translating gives CASSLEAGDVDTQYF.

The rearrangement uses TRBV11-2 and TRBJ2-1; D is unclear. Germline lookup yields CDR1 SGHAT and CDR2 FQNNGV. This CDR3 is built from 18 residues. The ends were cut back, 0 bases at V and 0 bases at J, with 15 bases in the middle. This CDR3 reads CASSLDPQRSSSYNEQFF. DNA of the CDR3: TGTGCCAGCAGCTTAGATCCACAACGGAGCAGCTCCTACAATGAGCAGTTCTTC. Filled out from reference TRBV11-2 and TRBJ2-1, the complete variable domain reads EAGVAQSPRYKIIEKRQSVAFWCNPISGHATLYWYQQILGQGPKLLIQFQNNGVVDDSQLPKDRFSAERLKGVDSTLKIQPAKLEDSAVYLCASSLDPQRSSSYNEQFFGPGTRLTVL.

The CDR3 region has the DNA TGTGCCAGCAGACTAGCGGGAGGTACTAGCACAGATACGCAGTATTTT. It codes for CASRLAGGTSTDTQYF. The V and J genes are TRBV28 and TRBJ2-3; 12 bases are shared with TRBD2. From germline, CDR1 is MDHEN and CDR2 SYDVKM. This CDR3 has 16 amino acids. Trimming at V came to 6 bases and at J to 0 bases, leaving 4 bases not matched to a gene. The full variable domain, its missing parts supplied by reference TRBV28 and TRBJ2-3, is DVKVTQSSRYLVKRTGEKVFLECVQDMDHENMFWYRQDPGLGLRLIYFSYDVKMKEKGDIPEGYSVSREKKERFSLILESASTNQTSMYLCASRLAGGTSTDTQYFGPGTRLTVL.

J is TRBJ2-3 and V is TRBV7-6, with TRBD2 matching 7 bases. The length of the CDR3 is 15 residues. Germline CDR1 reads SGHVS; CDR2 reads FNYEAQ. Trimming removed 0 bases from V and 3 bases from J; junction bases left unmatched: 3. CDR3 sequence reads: CASSLAPGGTDTQYF. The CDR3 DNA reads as TGTGCCAGCAGCTTAGCCCCGGGGGGTACAGATACGCAGTATTTT.

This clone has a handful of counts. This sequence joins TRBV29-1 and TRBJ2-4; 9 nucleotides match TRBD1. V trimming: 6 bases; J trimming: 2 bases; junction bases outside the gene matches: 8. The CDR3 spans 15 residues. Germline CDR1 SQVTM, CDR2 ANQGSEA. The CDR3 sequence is CSVQTGGASKNIQYF. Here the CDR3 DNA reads TGCAGCGTGCAAACAGGGGGCGCCTCCAAAAACATTCAGTACTTC.

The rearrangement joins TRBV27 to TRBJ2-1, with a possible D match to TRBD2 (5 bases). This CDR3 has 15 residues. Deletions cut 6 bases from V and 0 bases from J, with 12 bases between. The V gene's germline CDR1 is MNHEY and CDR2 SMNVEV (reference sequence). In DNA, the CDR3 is TGTGCCAGCAGGCGAGGAGGTTCCTCCTACAATGAGCAGTTCTTC. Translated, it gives CASRRGGSSYNEQFF.

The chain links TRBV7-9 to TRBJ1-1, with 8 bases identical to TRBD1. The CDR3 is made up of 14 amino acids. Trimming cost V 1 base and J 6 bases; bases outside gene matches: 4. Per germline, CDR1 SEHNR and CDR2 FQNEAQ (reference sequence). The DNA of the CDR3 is TGTGCCAGCAGCTTAGGGCAGGGGGCATCTGAAGCTTTCTTT. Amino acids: CASSLGQGASEAFF.

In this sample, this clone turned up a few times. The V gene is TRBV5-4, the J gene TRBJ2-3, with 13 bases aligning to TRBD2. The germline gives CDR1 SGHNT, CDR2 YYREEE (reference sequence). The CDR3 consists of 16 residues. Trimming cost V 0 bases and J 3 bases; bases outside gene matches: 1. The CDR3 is CASSLEGLAGTDTQYF. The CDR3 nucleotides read TGTGCCAGCAGCTTGGAGGGACTAGCGGGAACAGATACGCAGTATTTT.

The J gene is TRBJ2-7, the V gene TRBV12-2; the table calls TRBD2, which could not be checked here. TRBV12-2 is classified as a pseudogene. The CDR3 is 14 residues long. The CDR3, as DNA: TGTGCAAGTCGCCTCGAAACGGGAGTCTACGAGCAGTACTTC. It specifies CASRLETGVYEQYF.

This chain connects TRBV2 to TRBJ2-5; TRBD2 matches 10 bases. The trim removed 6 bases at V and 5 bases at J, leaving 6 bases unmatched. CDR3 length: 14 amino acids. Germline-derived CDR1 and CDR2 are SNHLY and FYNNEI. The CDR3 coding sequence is TGTGCCAGCAGGCCGGGACTAGCGTTCGAGACCCAGTACTTC. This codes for CASRPGLAFETQYF.

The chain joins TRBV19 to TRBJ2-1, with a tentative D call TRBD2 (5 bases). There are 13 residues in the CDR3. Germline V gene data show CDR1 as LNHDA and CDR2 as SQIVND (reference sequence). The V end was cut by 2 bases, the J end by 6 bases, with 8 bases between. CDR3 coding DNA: TGTGCCAGTAGTATACGTAGCGCCAATGAGCAGTTCTTC. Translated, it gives CASSIRSANEQFF.

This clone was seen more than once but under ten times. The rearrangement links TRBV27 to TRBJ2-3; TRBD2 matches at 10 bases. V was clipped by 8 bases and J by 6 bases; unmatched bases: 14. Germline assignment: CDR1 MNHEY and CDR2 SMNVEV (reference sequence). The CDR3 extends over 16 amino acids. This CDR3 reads CASSVRVAGGLDTQYF. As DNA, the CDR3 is TGTGCCAGCTCCGTACGGGTAGCGGGAGGTCTTGATACGCAGTATTTT.

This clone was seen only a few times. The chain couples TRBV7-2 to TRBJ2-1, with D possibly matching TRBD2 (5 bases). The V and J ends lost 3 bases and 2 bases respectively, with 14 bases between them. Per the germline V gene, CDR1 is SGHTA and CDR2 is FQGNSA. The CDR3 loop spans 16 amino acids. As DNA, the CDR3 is TGTGCCAGCAGCTTCGGGCGACTATCCACCTACAATGAGCAGTTCTTC. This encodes CASSFGRLSTYNEQFF.

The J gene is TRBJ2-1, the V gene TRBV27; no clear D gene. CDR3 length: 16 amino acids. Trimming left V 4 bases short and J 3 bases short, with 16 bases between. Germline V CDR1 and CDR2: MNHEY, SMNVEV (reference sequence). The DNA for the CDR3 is TGTGCCAGCAGTTGGGTTACGGGCAACTTCTACAATGAGCAGTTCTTC. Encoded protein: CASSWVTGNFYNEQFF.

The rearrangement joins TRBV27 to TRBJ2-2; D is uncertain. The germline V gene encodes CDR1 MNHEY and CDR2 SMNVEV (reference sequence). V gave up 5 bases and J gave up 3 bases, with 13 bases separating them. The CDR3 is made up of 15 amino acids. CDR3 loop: CASSPPGIHTGELFF. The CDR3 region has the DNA TGTGCCAGCAGTCCCCCCGGTATCCACACCGGGGAGCTGTTTTTT.

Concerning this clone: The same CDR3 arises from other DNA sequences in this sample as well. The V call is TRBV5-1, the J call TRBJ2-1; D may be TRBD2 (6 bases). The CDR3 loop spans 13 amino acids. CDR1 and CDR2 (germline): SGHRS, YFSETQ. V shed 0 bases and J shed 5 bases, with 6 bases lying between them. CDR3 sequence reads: CASSLAGDNEQFF. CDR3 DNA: TGCGCCAGCAGCTTGGCGGGAGACAATGAGCAGTTCTTC.

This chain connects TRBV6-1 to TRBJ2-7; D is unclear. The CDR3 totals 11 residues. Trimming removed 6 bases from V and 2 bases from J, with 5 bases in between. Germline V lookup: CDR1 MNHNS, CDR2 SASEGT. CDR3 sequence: CASRETYEQYF. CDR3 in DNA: TGTGCCAGCAGGGAAACCTACGAGCAGTACTTC.

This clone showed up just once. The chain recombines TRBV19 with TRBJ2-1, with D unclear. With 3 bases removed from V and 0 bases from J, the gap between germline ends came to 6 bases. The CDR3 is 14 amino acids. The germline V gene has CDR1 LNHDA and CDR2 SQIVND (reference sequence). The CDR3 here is CASSIGNSYNEQFF. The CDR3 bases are TGTGCCAGTAGTATCGGCAACTCCTACAATGAGCAGTTCTTC.

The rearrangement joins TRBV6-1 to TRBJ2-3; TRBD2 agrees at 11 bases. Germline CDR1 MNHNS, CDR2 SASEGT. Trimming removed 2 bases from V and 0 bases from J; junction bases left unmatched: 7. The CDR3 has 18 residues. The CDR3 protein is CASSELLAGGPSTDTQYF. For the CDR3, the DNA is TGTGCCAGCAGTGAATTATTAGCGGGAGGGCCGAGCACAGATACGCAGTATTTT.

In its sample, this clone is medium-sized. The CDR3 loop reads CASWESGANVLTF. DNA of the CDR3: TGTGCCAGCTGGGAGTCTGGGGCCAACGTCCTGACTTTC. This sequence joins TRBV27 and TRBJ2-6; possibly TRBD2 for D (5 bases). The V gene lost 8 bases and the J gene lost 1 base, with 6 bases spanning the gap. Germline-derived CDR1 and CDR2 are MNHEY and SMNVEV (reference sequence). The CDR3 is made up of 13 amino acids. Filled out from reference TRBV27 and TRBJ2-6, the complete variable domain reads EAQVTQNPRYLITVTGKKLTVTCSQNMNHEYMSWYRQDPGLGLRQIYYSMNVEVTDKGDVPEGYKVSRKEKRNFPLILESPSPNQTSLYFCASWESGANVLTFGAGSRLTVL.

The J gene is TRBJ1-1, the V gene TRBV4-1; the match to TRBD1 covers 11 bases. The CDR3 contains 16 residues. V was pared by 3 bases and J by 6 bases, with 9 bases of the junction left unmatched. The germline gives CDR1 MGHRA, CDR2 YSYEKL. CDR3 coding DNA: TGCGCCAGCAGCCAGGCTCCGGGACAGGGGGGTCCTGAAGCTTTCTTT. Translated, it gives CASSQAPGQGGPEAFF.

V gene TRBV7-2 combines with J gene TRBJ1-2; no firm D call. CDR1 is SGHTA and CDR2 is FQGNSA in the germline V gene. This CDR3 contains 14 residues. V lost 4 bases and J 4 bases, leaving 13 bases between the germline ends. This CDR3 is CASSSTPSSYGYTF. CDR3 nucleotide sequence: TGTGCCAGCAGCTCAACCCCCAGTTCCTATGGCTACACCTTC.

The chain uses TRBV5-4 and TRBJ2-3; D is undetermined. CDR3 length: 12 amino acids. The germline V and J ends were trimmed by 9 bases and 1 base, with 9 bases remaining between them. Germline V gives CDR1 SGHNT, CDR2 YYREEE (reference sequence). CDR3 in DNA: TGTGCCATATCCACAGGCACAGATACGCAGTATTTT. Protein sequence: CAISTGTDTQYF.

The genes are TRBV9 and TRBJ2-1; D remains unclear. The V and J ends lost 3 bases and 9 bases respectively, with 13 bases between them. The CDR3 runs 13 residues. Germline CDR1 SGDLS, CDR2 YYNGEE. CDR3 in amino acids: CASSASQWFEQFF. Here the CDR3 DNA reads TGTGCCAGCAGCGCCAGTCAGTGGTTTGAGCAGTTCTTC. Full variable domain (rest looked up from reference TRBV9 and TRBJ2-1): DSGVTQTPKHLITATGQRVTLRCSPRSGDLSVYWYQQSLDQGLQFLIQYYNGEERAKGNILERFSAQQFPDLHSELNLSSLELGDSALYFCASSASQWFEQFFGPGTRLTVL.

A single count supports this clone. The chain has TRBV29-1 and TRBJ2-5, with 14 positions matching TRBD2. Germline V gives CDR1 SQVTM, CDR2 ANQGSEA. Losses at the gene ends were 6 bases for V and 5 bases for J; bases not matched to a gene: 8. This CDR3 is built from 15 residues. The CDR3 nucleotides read TGCAGCGTGGGGACTAGCGGGAGAGTAGGGGAGACCCAGTACTTC. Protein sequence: CSVGTSGRVGETQYF.